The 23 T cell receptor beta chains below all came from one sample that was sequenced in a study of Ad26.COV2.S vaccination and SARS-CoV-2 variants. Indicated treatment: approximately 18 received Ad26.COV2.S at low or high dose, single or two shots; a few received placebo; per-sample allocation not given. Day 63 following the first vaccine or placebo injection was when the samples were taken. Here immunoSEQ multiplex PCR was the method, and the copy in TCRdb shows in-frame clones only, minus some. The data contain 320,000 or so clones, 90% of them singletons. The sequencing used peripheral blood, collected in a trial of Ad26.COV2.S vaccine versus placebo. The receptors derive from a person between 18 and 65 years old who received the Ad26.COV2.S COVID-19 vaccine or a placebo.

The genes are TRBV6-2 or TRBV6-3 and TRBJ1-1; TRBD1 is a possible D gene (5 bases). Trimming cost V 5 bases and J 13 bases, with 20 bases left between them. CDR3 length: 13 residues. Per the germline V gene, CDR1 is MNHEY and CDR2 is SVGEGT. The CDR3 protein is CASSQQDALGVFF. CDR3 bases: TGTGCCAGCAGTCAACAGGACGCTCTGGGGGTTTTCTTT.

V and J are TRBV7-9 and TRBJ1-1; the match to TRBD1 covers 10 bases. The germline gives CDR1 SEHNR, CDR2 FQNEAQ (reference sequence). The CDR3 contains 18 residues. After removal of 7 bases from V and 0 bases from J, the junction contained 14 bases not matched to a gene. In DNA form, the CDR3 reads TGTGCCAGCACTTCTGACAGGGGGCGAGGTGCCGTGAACACTGAAGCTTTCTTT. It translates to CASTSDRGRGAVNTEAFF.

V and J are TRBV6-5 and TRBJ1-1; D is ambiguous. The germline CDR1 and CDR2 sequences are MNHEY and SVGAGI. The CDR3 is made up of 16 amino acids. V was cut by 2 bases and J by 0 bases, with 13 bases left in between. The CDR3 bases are TGTGCCAGCAGTTACGAAGGAGGGTTTTTGAACACTGAAGCTTTCTTT. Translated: CASSYEGGFLNTEAFF.

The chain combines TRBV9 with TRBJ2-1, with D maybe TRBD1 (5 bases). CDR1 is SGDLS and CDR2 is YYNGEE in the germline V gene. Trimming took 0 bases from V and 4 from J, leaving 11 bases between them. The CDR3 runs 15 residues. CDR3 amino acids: CASSVEGNLYNEQFF. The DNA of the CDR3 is TGTGCCAGCAGCGTAGAGGGGAATCTTTACAATGAGCAGTTCTTC.

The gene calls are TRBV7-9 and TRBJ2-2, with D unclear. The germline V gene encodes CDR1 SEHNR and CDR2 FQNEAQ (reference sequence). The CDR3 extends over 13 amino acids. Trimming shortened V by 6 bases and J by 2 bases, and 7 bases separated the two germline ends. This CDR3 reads CASRYVNTGELFF. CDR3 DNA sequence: TGTGCCAGCAGATATGTAAACACCGGGGAGCTGTTTTTT.

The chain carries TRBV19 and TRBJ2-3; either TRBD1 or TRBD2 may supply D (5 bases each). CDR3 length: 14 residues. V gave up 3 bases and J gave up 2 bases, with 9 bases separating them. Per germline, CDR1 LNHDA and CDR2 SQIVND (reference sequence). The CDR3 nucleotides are TGTGCCAGTAGTATGGGGGACGACACAGATACGCAGTATTTT. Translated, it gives CASSMGDDTDTQYF.

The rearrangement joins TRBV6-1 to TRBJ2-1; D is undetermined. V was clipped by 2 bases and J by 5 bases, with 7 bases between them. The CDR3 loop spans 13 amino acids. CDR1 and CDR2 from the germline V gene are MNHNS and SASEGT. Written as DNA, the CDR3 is TGTGCCAGCAGTGAACTAGGGCACAATGAGCAGTTCTTC. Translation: CASSELGHNEQFF.

As DNA, the CDR3 is TGTGCCAGCAGCTTTAGGACAGGGCTTTTTAATTCACCCCTCCACTTT. Translation: CASSFRTGLFNSPLHF. V gene TRBV3-1 (or the pseudogene TRBV3-2) combines with J gene TRBJ1-6; 8 bases align to TRBD1. CDR1 and CDR2 (germline): LGHDT, YNNKEL (reference sequence). The CDR3 runs to 16 residues. The ends lost 5 bases at V and 6 bases at J; junction bases unmatched: 9.

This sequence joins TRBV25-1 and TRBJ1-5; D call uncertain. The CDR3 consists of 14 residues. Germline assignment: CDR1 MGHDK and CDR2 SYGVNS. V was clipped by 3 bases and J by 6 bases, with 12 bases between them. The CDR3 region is CASSDPGMSQPQHF. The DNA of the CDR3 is TGTGCCAGCAGTGATCCCGGAATGAGTCAGCCCCAGCATTTT.

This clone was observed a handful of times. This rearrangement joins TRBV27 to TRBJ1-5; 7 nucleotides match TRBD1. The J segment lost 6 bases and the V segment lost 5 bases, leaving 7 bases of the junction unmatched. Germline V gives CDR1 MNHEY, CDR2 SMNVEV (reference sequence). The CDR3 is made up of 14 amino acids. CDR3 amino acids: CASSPTGEGQPQHF. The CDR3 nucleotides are TGTGCCAGCAGTCCAACAGGGGAAGGTCAGCCCCAGCATTTT.

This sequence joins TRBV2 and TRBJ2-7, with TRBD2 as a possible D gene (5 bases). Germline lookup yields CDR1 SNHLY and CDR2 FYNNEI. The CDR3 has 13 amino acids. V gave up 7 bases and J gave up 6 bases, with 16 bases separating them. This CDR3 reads CASIERFPGEQYV. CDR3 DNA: TGTGCCAGCATAGAGCGGTTCCCTGGCGAGCAGTACGTC.

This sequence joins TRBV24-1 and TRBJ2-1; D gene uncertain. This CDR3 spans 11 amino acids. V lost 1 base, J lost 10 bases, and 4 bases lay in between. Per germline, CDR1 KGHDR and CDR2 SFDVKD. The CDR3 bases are TGTGCCACCAGTGATTTAGGAGAGCAGTTCTTC. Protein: CATSDLGEQFF.

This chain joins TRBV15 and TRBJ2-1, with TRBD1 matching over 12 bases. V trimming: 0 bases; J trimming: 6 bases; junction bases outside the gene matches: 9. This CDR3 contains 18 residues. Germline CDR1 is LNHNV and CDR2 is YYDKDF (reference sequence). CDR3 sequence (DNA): TGTGCCACCAGCAGAGAATTCGGGACAGGGGGCCATGGCAATGAGCAGTTCTTC. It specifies CATSREFGTGGHGNEQFF.

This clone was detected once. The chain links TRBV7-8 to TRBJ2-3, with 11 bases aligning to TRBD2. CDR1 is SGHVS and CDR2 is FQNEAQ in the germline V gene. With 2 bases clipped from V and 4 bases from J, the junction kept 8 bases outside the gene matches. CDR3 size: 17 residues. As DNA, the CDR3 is TGTGCCAGCAGCTTAAGAAGGACTAGCGGGTTCCCAGATACGCAGTATTTT. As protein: CASSLRRTSGFPDTQYF.

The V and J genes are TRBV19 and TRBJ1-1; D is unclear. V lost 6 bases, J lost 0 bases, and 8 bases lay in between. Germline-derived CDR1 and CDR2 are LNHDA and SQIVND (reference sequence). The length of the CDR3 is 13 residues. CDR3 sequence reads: CASRPTVNTEAFF. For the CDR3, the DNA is TGTGCCAGTAGACCGACGGTGAACACTGAAGCTTTCTTT.

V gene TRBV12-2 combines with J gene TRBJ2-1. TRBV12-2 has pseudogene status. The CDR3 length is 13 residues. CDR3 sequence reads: CASRLARANEQFF. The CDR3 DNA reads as TGTGCAAGTCGCTTAGCCCGGGCCAATGAGCAGTTCTTC.

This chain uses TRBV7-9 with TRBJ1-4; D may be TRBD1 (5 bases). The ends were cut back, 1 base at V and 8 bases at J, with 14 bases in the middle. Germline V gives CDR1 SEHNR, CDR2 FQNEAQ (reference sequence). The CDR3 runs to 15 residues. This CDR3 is CASSLVTGLDEKLFF. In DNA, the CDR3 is TGTGCCAGCAGCTTAGTAACAGGACTGGACGAAAAACTGTTTTTT.

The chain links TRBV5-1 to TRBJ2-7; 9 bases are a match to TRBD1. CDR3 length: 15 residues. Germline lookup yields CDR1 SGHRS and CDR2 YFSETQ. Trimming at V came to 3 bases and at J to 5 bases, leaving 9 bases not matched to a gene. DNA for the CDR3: TGCGCCAGCAGCTCTACAGGGGGCGCCCATAACGAGCAGTACTTC. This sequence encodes CASSSTGGAHNEQYF.

The CDR3: CATSGANTGELFF. The CDR3 nucleotides are TGTGCCACCTCCGGGGCGAACACCGGGGAGCTGTTTTTT. The gene calls are TRBV24-1 and TRBJ2-2; possible D gene TRBD2, 5 bases. CDR3 length equals 13 residues. Trimming shortened V by 9 bases and J by 0 bases, and 7 bases separated the two germline ends. CDR1 is KGHDR, CDR2 SFDVKD, per germline.

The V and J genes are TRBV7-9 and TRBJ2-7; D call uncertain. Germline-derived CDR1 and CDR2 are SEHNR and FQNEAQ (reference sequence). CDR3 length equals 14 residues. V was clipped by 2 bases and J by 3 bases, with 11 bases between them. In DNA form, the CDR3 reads TGTGCCAGCAGCTTAAGGACGTTGAGCTACGAGCAGTACTTC. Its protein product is CASSLRTLSYEQYF.

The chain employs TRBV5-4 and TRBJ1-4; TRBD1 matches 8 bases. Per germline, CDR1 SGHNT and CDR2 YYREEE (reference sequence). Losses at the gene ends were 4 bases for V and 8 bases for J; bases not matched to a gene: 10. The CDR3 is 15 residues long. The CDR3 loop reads CASSRPGQDMEKLFF. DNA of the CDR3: TGTGCCAGCAGCCGGCCGGGACAGGACATGGAAAAACTGTTTTTT.

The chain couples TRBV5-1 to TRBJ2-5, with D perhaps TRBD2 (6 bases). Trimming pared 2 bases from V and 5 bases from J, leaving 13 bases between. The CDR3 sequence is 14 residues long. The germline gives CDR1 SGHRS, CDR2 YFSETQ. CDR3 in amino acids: CASSLGGMRETQYF. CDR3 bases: TGCGCCAGCAGCTTAGGCGGGATGCGGGAGACCCAGTACTTC. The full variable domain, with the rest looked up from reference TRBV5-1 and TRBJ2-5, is KAGVTQTPRYLIKTRGQQVTLSCSPISGHRSVSWYQQTPGQGLQFLFEYFSETQRNKGNFPGRFSGRQFSNSRSEMNVSTLELGDSALYLCASSLGGMRETQYFGPGTRLLVL.

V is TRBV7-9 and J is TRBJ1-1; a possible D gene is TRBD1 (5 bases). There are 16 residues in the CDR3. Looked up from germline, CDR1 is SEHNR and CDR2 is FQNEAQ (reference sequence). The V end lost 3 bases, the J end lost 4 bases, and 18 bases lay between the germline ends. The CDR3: CASSFTRPGWSTEAFF. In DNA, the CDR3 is TGTGCCAGCAGCTTCACTCGACCAGGGTGGTCCACTGAAGCTTTCTTT.